The 3 T cell receptor beta chains below all came from one sample that was sequenced in a study of T cells after yellow fever vaccination. TCRdb re-analysed the 5' RACE reads in MiXCR, keeping a single row per CDR3 protein. The sample lists around 320,000 distinct CDR3 sequences; roughly 10% were seen once. The specimen was CD4+ T cells sorted from PBMCs, collected 45 days after the yellow fever booster vaccination. These receptors were collected from a man between 18 and 29 years old who received the YFV17D yellow fever vaccine.

The chain employs TRBV23-1 and TRBJ1-5, with D unresolved. TRBV23-1 is recorded as an ORF, its role being uncertain. CDR3 length: 14 amino acids. Trimming removed 6 bases at V and 3 bases at J, with 12 bases between. For the CDR3, the DNA is TGCGCCAGCAGCCCCCCCCGTTCCAATCAGCCCCAGCATTTT. Its protein is CASSPPRSNQPQHF.

The chain has TRBV6-2 or TRBV6-3 and TRBJ2-7, with TRBD1 matching over 8 bases. V lost 4 bases, J lost 3 bases, and 5 bases stayed unmatched. The V gene's germline CDR1 is MNHEY and CDR2 SVGEGT. The CDR3 covers 14 residues. CDR3 amino acids: CASSSMTGDYEQYV. The DNA of the CDR3 is TGTGCCAGCAGTTCCATGACAGGGGACTACGAGCAGTACGTC.

This chain links TRBV7-3 with TRBJ2-6, with D tentatively TRBD1 or TRBD2 (5 bases each). Looked up from germline, CDR1 is SGHTA and CDR2 is FQGTGA. The CDR3 extends over 16 amino acids. Trimming removed 5 bases from V and 0 bases from J, with 11 bases in between. The CDR3 DNA reads TGTGCCAGCAGCCCCTCCGGGACCTCTGGGGCCAACGTCCTGACTTTC. Amino acids: CASSPSGTSGANVLTF.